Below, 9 T cell receptor beta chains from the same sample are listed, as sequenced in a study of graft-versus-host responses after intestinal transplantation. Tissue from the graft was processed to free its intraepithelial and lamina propria lymphocytes. Clones were read by immunoSEQ multiplex PCR, and TCRdb kept only the in-frame ones, dropping some. The table lists under 15,000 clones, 70% to 75% of them singletons. Sequenced material: ileum tissue, taken roughly 4.5 months after intestinal transplantation. Receptor source: a human patient who received an intestinal transplant, so some T cells may come from the graft donor.

There are a few counts of this clone. V is TRBV7-6 and J is TRBJ1-2; D is ambiguous. This CDR3 contains 17 residues. Germline CDR1 is SGHVS and CDR2 is FNYEAQ. Trimming pared 3 bases from V and 0 bases from J, leaving 17 bases between. CDR3 sequence: CASSLEANPRANYGYTF. The CDR3 DNA is TGTGCCAGCAGCTTGGAGGCGAATCCACGAGCTAACTATGGCTACACCTTC.

The V and J genes are TRBV7-9 and TRBJ1-2; weak D call: TRBD1 (5 bases). This CDR3 is built from 14 residues. Germline CDR1 and CDR2: SEHNR and FQNEAQ (reference sequence). V gave up 2 bases and J gave up 4 bases, with 11 bases separating them. In DNA form, the CDR3 reads TGTGCCAGCAGCTTACGGGGGGGAGGCTATGGCTACACCTTC. It is translated as CASSLRGGGYGYTF. Complete variable domain (other parts from reference TRBV7-9 and TRBJ1-2): DTGVSQNPRHKITKRGQNVTFRCDPISEHNRLYWYRQTLGQGPEFLTYFQNEAQLEKSRLLSDRFSAERPKGSFSTLEIQRTEQGDSAMYLCASSLRGGGYGYTFGSGTRLTVV.

The J gene is TRBJ2-1, the V gene TRBV9; TRBD2 might be the D (6 bases). This CDR3 has 15 residues. V was shortened by 0 bases and J by 2 bases, with 9 bases between the two germline ends. Germline loops: CDR1 SGDLS, CDR2 YYNGEE. The CDR3 reads CASSVGAGPYNEQFF. CDR3 in DNA: TGTGCCAGCAGCGTAGGGGCGGGGCCCTACAATGAGCAGTTCTTC.

The sample holds a few counts of this clone. The genes are TRBV11-3 and TRBJ2-1; maybe TRBD2 (7 bases). The germline V and J ends were trimmed by 3 bases and 4 bases, with 13 bases remaining between them. Germline values: CDR1 SGHNT, CDR2 YENEEA. There are 15 residues in the CDR3. For the CDR3, the DNA is TGTGCCAGCAGCTTTGGGGGGGGCAATTACAATGAGCAGTTCTTC. It encodes CASSFGGGNYNEQFF.

V gene TRBV7-5 combines with J gene TRBJ1-1. TRBV7-5 is a known pseudogene. The CDR3 has 12 amino acids. CDR3 amino acids: CASSLMGGEAFF. CDR3 nucleotides: TGTGCCAGCAGCTTAATGGGGGGAGAAGCTTTCTTT.

This chain joins TRBV18 and TRBJ2-7; D is undetermined. The CDR3 contains 14 residues. Trimming took 2 bases from V and 2 from J, leaving 10 bases between them. From germline, CDR1 is KGHSH and CDR2 LQKENI. The CDR3 region has the DNA TGTGCCAGCTCACCAAAACTGGCGGCCTACGAGCAGTACTTC. Amino acid sequence: CASSPKLAAYEQYF.

The rearrangement links TRBV4-3 to TRBJ2-1, with TRBD1 as a possible D gene (5 bases). The CDR3 loop spans 15 amino acids. Germline V gene lookup returns CDR1 LGHNA and CDR2 YSLEER. V dropped 1 base and J dropped 7 bases, with 14 bases sitting between them. CDR3 loop: CASSQAILRDNEQFF. The CDR3 DNA reads as TGCGCCAGCAGCCAAGCTATCCTCAGGGATAATGAGCAGTTCTTC.

The count of this clone is one. The chain joins TRBV25-1 to TRBJ1-2, with TRBD1 identical over 9 bases. The germline V gene has CDR1 MGHDK and CDR2 SYGVNS. The CDR3 sequence is 15 residues long. Germline trimming cut 2 bases from V and 4 bases from J; bases unmatched to any gene: 5. CDR3 amino acids: CASSELQGAGYGYTF. DNA of the CDR3: TGTGCCAGCAGTGAACTACAGGGGGCTGGCTATGGCTACACCTTC.

V usage is TRBV5-1 and J usage is TRBJ2-5; no clear D gene. Between the trimmed V and J ends, which lost 0 bases and 2 bases, there was a span of 8 bases. Germline V CDR1 and CDR2: SGHRS, YFSETQ. The CDR3 is made up of 14 amino acids. The CDR3 reads CASSLGAIQETQYF. In nucleotides, the CDR3 is TGCGCCAGCAGCTTGGGGGCCATTCAAGAGACCCAGTACTTC.